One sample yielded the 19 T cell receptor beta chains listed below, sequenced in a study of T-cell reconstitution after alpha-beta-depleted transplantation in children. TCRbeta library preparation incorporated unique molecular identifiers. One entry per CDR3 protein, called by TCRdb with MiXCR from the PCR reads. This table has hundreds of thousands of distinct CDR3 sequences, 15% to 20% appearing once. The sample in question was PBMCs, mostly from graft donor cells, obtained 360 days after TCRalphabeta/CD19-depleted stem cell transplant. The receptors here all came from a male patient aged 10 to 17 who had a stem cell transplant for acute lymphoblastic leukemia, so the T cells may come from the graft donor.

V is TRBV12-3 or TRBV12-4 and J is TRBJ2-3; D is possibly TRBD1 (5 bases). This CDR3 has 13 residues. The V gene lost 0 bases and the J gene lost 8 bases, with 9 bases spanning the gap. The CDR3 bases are TGTGCCAGCAGTTTAGCGGGAAGGGGTACGCAGTATTTT. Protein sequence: CASSLAGRGTQYF.

CDR3 sequence: CASRWGQLYNSPLHF. The DNA for the CDR3 is TGCGCCAGCCGTTGGGGACAGCTCTATAATTCACCCCTCCACTTT. The J gene is TRBJ1-6, the V gene TRBV5-1; 7 bases line up with TRBD1. Germline CDR1 is SGHRS and CDR2 is YFSETQ. This CDR3 is built from 15 residues. J was trimmed by 3 bases and V by 7 bases; bases with no gene match: 7.

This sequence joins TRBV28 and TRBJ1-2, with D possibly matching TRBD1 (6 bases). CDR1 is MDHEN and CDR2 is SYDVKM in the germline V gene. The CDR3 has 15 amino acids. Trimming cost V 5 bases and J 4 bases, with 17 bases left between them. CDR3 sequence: CASSPGAPGGYGYTF. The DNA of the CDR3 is TGTGCCAGCAGTCCGGGGGCCCCTGGGGGCTATGGCTACACCTTC.

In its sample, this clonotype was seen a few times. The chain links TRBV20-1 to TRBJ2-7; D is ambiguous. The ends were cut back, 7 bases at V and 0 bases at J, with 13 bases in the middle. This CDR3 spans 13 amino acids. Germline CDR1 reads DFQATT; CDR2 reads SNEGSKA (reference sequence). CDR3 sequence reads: CSGLSVHSYEQYF. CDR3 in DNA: TGCAGTGGTCTGTCAGTCCACTCCTACGAGCAGTACTTC.

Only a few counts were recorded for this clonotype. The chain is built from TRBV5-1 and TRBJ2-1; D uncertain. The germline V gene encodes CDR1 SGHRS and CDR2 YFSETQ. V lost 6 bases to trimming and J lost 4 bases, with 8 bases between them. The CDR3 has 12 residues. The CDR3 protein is CASMASYNEQFF. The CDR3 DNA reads TGCGCCAGCATGGCGAGTTACAATGAGCAGTTCTTC.

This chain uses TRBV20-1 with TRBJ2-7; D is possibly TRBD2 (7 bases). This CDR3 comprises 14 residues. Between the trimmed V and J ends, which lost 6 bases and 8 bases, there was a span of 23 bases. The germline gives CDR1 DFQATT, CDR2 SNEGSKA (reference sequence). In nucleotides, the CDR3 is TGCAGTGCGGAACGGGGGGCGGGATCATACCAGCAGTACTTC. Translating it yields CSAERGAGSYQQYF.

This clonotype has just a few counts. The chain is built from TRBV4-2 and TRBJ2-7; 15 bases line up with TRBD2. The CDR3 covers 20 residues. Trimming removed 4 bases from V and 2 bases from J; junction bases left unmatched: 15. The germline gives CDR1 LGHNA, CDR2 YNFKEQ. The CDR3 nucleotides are TGTGCCAGCAGCCCTTATCCCCCCGGACTAGCGGGGGGGAGGGCCTACGAGCAGTACTTC. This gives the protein CASSPYPPGLAGGRAYEQYF.

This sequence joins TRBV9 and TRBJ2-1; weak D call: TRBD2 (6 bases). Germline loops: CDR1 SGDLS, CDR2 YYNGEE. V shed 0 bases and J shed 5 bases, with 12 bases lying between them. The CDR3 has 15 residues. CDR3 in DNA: TGTGCCAGCAGCGTAGGGACTATCTACAACAATGAGCAGTTCTTC. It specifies CASSVGTIYNNEQFF.

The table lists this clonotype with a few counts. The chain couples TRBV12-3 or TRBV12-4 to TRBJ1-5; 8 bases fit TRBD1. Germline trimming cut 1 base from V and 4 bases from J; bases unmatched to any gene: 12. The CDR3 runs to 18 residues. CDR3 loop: CASSLVSLGQGHNQPQHF. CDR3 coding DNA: TGTGCCAGCAGTTTAGTCAGTTTAGGACAGGGACATAATCAGCCCCAGCATTTT.

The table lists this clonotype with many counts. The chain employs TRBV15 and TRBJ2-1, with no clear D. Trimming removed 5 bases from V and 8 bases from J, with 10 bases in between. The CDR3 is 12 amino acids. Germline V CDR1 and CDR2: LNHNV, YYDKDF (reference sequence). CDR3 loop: CATSRIFHEQFF. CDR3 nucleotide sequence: TGTGCCACCAGCCGGATTTTCCATGAGCAGTTCTTC. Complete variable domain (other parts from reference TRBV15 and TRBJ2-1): DAMVIQNPRYQVTQFGKPVTLSCSQTLNHNVMYWYQQKSSQAPKLLFHYYDKDFNNEADTPDNFQSRRPNTSFCFLDIRSPGLGDTAMYLCATSRIFHEQFFGPGTRLTVL.

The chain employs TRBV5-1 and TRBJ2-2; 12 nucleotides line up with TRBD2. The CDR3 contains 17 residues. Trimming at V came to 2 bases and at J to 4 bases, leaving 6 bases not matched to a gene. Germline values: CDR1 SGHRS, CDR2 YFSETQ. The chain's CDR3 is CASSFGLAGLPTGELFF. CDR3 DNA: TGCGCCAGCAGCTTTGGACTAGCGGGGCTTCCCACCGGGGAGCTGTTTTTT.

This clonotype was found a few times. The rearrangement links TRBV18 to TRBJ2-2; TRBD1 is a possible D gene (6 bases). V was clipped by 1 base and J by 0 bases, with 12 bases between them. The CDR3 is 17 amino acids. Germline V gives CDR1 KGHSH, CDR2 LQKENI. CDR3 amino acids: CASSPRLDSANTGELFF. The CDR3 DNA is TGTGCCAGCTCACCACGTCTGGACAGCGCGAACACCGGGGAGCTGTTTTTT.

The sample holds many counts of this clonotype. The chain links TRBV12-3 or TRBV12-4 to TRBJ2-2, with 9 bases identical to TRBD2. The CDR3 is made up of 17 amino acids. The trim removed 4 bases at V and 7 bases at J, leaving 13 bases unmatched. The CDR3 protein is CASSYVVAGGPIGELFF. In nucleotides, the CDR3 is TGTGCCAGCAGTTACGTAGTGGCGGGAGGGCCCATCGGGGAGCTGTTTTTT.

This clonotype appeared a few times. CDR3 region: CASRAGGPVTGELFF. In DNA form, the CDR3 reads TGCGCCAGCAGGGCGGGAGGGCCCGTCACCGGGGAGCTGTTTTTT. This chain connects TRBV10-2 to TRBJ2-2, with 9 bases matching TRBD2. Per germline, CDR1 WSHSY and CDR2 SAAADI. There are 15 residues in the CDR3. The V and J ends lost 6 bases and 4 bases, in that order; junction bases with no gene match: 6.

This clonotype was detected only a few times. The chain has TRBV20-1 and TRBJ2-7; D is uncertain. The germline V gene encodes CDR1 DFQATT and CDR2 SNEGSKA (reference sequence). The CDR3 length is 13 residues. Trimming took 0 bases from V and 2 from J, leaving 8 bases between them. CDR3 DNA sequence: TGCAGTGCTAGAGATGGCAGAACCTACGAGCAGTACTTC. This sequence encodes CSARDGRTYEQYF.

CDR3 DNA sequence: TGTGCCAGCAGTTTATATGGCAGGGACCCGGGGACCCAGTACTTC. Amino acids: CASSLYGRDPGTQYF. This chain links TRBV27 with TRBJ2-5; D is tentatively TRBD1 or TRBD2 (5 bases each). The CDR3 runs 15 residues. Germline CDR1 MNHEY, CDR2 SMNVEV (reference sequence). V was trimmed by 1 base and J by 7 bases, leaving 16 bases between them.

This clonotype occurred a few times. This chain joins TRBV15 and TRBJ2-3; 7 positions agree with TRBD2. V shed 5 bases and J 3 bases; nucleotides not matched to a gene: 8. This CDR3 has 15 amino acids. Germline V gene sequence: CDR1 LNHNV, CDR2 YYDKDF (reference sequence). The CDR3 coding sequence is TGTGCCACCAGCCGAGCGGGGACCTTAACAGATACGCAGTATTTT. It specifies CATSRAGTLTDTQYF.

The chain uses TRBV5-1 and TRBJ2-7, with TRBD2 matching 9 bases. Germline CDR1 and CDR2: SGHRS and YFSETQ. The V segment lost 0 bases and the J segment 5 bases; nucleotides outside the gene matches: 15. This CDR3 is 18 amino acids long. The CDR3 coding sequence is TGCGCCAGCAGCTTGGGTCTAGCGGGATTCATAAACGAAGACGAGCAGTACTTC. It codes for CASSLGLAGFINEDEQYF.

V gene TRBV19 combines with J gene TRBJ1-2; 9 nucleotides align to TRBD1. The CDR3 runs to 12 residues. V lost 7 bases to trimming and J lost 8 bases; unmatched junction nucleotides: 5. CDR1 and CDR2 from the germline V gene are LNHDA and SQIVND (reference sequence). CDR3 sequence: CASTDRGNGYTF. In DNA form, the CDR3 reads TGTGCCAGTACCGACAGGGGGAACGGCTACACCTTC.